Shown below are 31 T cell receptor beta chains from a single sample sequenced in a study of T cell changes during pregnancy in multiple sclerosis. Repertoires were generated with immunoSEQ multiplex PCR, while TCRdb's copy carries only in-frame clones and drops some. Of 60,000 or so clones in the sample, 90% are singletons; the top ten hold roughly 0.9%. The sequences come from peripheral blood, collected in the first trimester of pregnancy. The receptors were sampled from a female donor in good health, enrolled as a control in a pregnancy study.

The rearrangement uses TRBV29-1 and TRBJ1-4; D might be TRBD1 (6 bases). Trimming cost V 5 bases and J 0 bases, with 13 bases left between them. Germline CDR1 and CDR2: SQVTM and ANQGSEA. There are 15 residues in the CDR3. CDR3 nucleotide sequence: TGCAGCGTTCTCCGGGACACCTCAACTAATGAAAAACTGTTTTTT. Translated, it gives CSVLRDTSTNEKLFF.

This clone was counted only a few times. The identical CDR3 is also encoded by other nucleotide sequences in the sample. This chain connects TRBV2 to TRBJ1-1, with D perhaps matching TRBD1 (5 bases). The V and J ends lost 1 base and 5 bases respectively, with 11 bases between them. The length of the CDR3 is 14 residues. In germline, CDR1 is SNHLY, CDR2 FYNNEI. The CDR3 loop is CASSEDRRGTEAFF. The CDR3 bases are TGTGCCAGCAGTGAAGACAGGAGAGGAACTGAAGCTTTCTTT.

This chain connects TRBV4-1 to TRBJ1-1, with 7 bases lining up with TRBD1. Trimming removed 1 base from V and 1 base from J; junction bases left unmatched: 6. The CDR3 extends over 16 amino acids. Per the germline V gene, CDR1 is MGHRA and CDR2 is YSYEKL. The CDR3 is CASSQGRGTANTEAFF. The CDR3, as DNA: TGCGCCAGCAGCCAAGGGAGAGGGACAGCGAACACTGAAGCTTTCTTT.

The J gene is TRBJ1-2, the V gene TRBV25-1, with D tentatively TRBD1 (5 bases). With 8 bases removed from V and 5 bases from J, the gap between germline ends came to 15 bases. Germline V gene lookup returns CDR1 MGHDK and CDR2 SYGVNS. The length of the CDR3 is 13 residues. DNA of the CDR3: TGTGCCAGCGCCGACAGAGATTTTTATGGCTACACCTTC. It encodes CASADRDFYGYTF.

V gene TRBV29-1 combines with J gene TRBJ2-7; D is unclear. V was cut by 4 bases and J by 3 bases, with 16 bases left in between. The CDR3 has 14 amino acids. Germline CDR1 reads SQVTM; CDR2 reads ANQGSEA. The CDR3 region is CSVVPSGTDYEQYF. In DNA form, the CDR3 reads TGCAGCGTTGTACCCTCAGGCACTGACTACGAGCAGTACTTC.

The chain uses TRBV7-9 and TRBJ1-2; unclear D gene. CDR3 length equals 13 residues. The germline V gene encodes CDR1 SEHNR and CDR2 FQNEAQ (reference sequence). The V gene lost 1 base and the J gene lost 4 bases, with 7 bases spanning the gap. The CDR3 here is CASSLGRTYGYTF. The CDR3 DNA reads as TGTGCCAGCAGCTTAGGCAGAACCTATGGCTACACCTTC. The complete variable domain, with remaining parts taken from reference TRBV7-9 and TRBJ1-2, reads DTGVSQNPRHKITKRGQNVTFRCDPISEHNRLYWYRQTLGQGPEFLTYFQNEAQLEKSRLLSDRFSAERPKGSFSTLEIQRTEQGDSAMYLCASSLGRTYGYTFGSGTRLTVV.

The V call is TRBV30, the J call TRBJ1-6; 10 nucleotides line up with TRBD1. The trim removed 5 bases at V and 3 bases at J, leaving 4 bases unmatched. This CDR3 region has 15 residues. Germline values: CDR1 GTSNPN, CDR2 SVGIG (reference sequence). The CDR3: CAWARTGGYNSPLHF. CDR3 DNA sequence: TGTGCCTGGGCTCGGACAGGGGGCTATAATTCACCCCTCCACTTT.

This sequence joins TRBV10-3 and TRBJ1-3; D gene uncertain. Trimming left V 7 bases short and J 3 bases short, with 16 bases between. The V gene's germline CDR1 is ENHRY and CDR2 SYGVKD. This CDR3 has 15 amino acids. The CDR3 DNA reads TGTGCCATCATTATTGCTCGCAGGTATGGAAACACCATATATTTT. This sequence encodes CAIIIARRYGNTIYF.

The chain recombines TRBV7-2 with TRBJ1-1, with unresolved D. Germline assignment: CDR1 SGHTA and CDR2 FQGNSA. The V and J ends lost 2 bases and 3 bases respectively, with 10 bases between them. The CDR3 totals 14 residues. The CDR3 loop is CASSLSAGDTEAFF. In nucleotides, the CDR3 is TGTGCCAGCAGCTTATCGGCAGGTGACACTGAAGCTTTCTTT.

This clone was observed once. The chain is built from TRBV4-3 and TRBJ2-4; tentative D call: TRBD1 (6 bases). Germline CDR1 is LGHNA and CDR2 is YSLEER. V was cut by 1 base and J by 1 base, with 11 bases left in between. This CDR3 region has 16 residues. The CDR3 loop is CASSQGGLPAKNIQYF. The CDR3 region has the DNA TGCGCCAGCAGCCAAGGGGGGCTACCTGCCAAAAACATTCAGTACTTC.

J is TRBJ1-4 and V is TRBV6-5; no clear D gene. Trimming pared 2 bases from V and 8 bases from J, leaving 12 bases between. Germline assignment: CDR1 MNHEY and CDR2 SVGAGI. The CDR3 extends over 14 amino acids. The CDR3 coding sequence is TGTGCCAGCAGTTACATGGCCTCGGGGGAAAAACTGTTTTTT. It codes for CASSYMASGEKLFF.

The rearrangement joins TRBV7-8 to TRBJ1-5; D possibly corresponds to TRBD1 (5 bases). Trimming took 1 base from V and 2 from J, leaving 9 bases between them. Germline CDR1 reads SGHVS; CDR2 reads FQNEAQ. This CDR3 region has 15 residues. The CDR3 loop is CASSLEGRGNQPQHF. CDR3 DNA sequence: TGTGCCAGCAGCTTAGAGGGCAGGGGCAATCAGCCCCAGCATTTT.

This chain joins TRBV18 and TRBJ1-2, with D tentatively TRBD1 (5 bases). Trimming pared 2 bases from V and 4 bases from J, leaving 8 bases between. The CDR3 is 13 amino acids. Germline values: CDR1 KGHSH, CDR2 LQKENI. CDR3 in amino acids: CASSPFDSYGYTF. The CDR3 bases are TGTGCCAGCTCACCATTCGACAGCTATGGCTACACCTTC.

The chain has TRBV11-1 and TRBJ2-1; D is unresolved. The germline CDR1 and CDR2 sequences are SGHAT and FQDESV (reference sequence). The CDR3 is made up of 12 amino acids. The V gene lost 1 base and the J gene lost 10 bases, with 8 bases spanning the gap. CDR3 coding DNA: TGTGCCAGCAGCTTAGTCGGTCGAGAGCAGTTCTTC. Encoded protein: CASSLVGREQFF.

The J gene is TRBJ2-3, the V gene TRBV6-4; 7 nucleotides align to TRBD2. The CDR3 totals 15 residues. Germline CDR1 and CDR2: MRHNA and SNTAGT. Trimming took 4 bases from V and 2 from J; bases not matched to a gene: 6. CDR3: CASSGEGWPTDTQYF. The CDR3 region has the DNA TGTGCCAGCAGTGGGGAGGGCTGGCCCACAGATACGCAGTATTTT.

The J gene is TRBJ2-3, the V gene TRBV18, with 9 bases fitting TRBD1. CDR3 length equals 15 residues. CDR1 and CDR2 (germline): KGHSH, LQKENI. The ends lost 2 bases at V and 3 bases at J; junction bases unmatched: 3. The CDR3 protein is CASSPWDRETDTQYF. CDR3 in DNA: TGTGCCAGCTCACCATGGGACAGGGAAACAGATACGCAGTATTTT.

V gene TRBV10-3 combines with J gene TRBJ2-7, with D maybe TRBD1 (6 bases). Trimming removed 4 bases at V and 2 bases at J, with 9 bases between. Germline lookup yields CDR1 ENHRY and CDR2 SYGVKD. This CDR3 region has 13 residues. The CDR3, as DNA: TGTGCCATCAGTGTACAGGGAACCTACGAGCAGTACTTC. This codes for CAISVQGTYEQYF.

The V call is TRBV4-2, the J call TRBJ1-2, with 7 bases matching TRBD1. CDR1 is LGHNA, CDR2 YNFKEQ, per germline. The CDR3 has 16 amino acids. Trimming took 4 bases from V and 4 from J; bases not matched to a gene: 12. Here the CDR3 DNA reads TGTGCCAGCAGCCCTGTATCCGACAGGGCCAGCTATGGCTACACCTTC. This encodes CASSPVSDRASYGYTF.

The genes are TRBV7-3 and TRBJ2-1, with D possibly being TRBD1 (7 bases). From germline, CDR1 is SGHTA and CDR2 FQGTGA. V lost 2 bases and J 3 bases, leaving 11 bases between the germline ends. The CDR3 length is 15 residues. This CDR3 is CASSLAGGFYNEQFF. Written as DNA, the CDR3 is TGTGCCAGCAGCTTAGCAGGGGGGTTCTACAATGAGCAGTTCTTC. Full variable domain (remainder filled in from reference TRBV7-3 and TRBJ2-1): GAGVSQTPSNKVTEKGKYVELRCDPISGHTALYWYRQSLGQGPEFLIYFQGTGAADDSGLPNDRFFAVRPEGSVSTLKIQRTERGDSAVYLCASSLAGGFYNEQFFGPGTRLTVL.

This clone was detected only once. The chain employs TRBV5-4 and TRBJ2-1; 11 bases map to TRBD2. The CDR3 runs 16 residues. CDR1 and CDR2 from the germline V gene are SGHNT and YYREEE (reference sequence). J gave up 0 bases and V 4 bases, and 3 bases lay outside the gene matches. CDR3 DNA sequence: TGTGCCAGCAGCCCGGGGACTAGCGGCTCCTACAATGAGCAGTTCTTC. Translation gives CASSPGTSGSYNEQFF. The variable domain in full, with the rest retrieved from reference TRBV5-4 and TRBJ2-1, is ETGVTQSPTHLIKTRGQQVTLRCSSQSGHNTVSWYQQALGQGPQFIFQYYREEENGRGNFPPRFSGLQFPNYSSELNVNALELDDSALYLCASSPGTSGSYNEQFFGPGTRLTVL.

This chain links TRBV6-6 with TRBJ1-2; D might be TRBD1 (5 bases). Germline V gene data show CDR1 as MNHNY and CDR2 as SVGAGI (reference sequence). The V and J ends lost 3 bases and 6 bases respectively, with 14 bases between them. This CDR3 region has 14 residues. The CDR3 here is CASSYYGARDGYTF. The CDR3 coding sequence is TGTGCCAGCAGTTATTACGGCGCCAGGGATGGCTACACCTTC.

The chain combines TRBV18 with TRBJ1-2; 12 nucleotides align to TRBD1. Trimming removed 1 base from V and 4 bases from J; junction bases left unmatched: 10. The CDR3 covers 18 residues. Germline V CDR1 and CDR2: KGHSH, LQKENI. Written as DNA, the CDR3 is TGTGCCAGCTCACCACAAAAGAGCGGGACAGGGGGCGGCTATGGCTACACCTTC. Translated: CASSPQKSGTGGGYGYTF.

This chain uses TRBV6-1 with TRBJ2-7; 10 positions match TRBD1. This CDR3 is built from 13 residues. J lost 3 bases, V lost 6 bases, and 2 bases had no gene match. The V gene's germline CDR1 is MNHNS and CDR2 SASEGT. Here the CDR3 reads CASRDRGDYEQYF. CDR3 coding DNA: TGTGCCAGCAGGGACAGGGGGGACTACGAGCAGTACTTC.

The rearrangement joins TRBV4-3 to TRBJ1-3, with D possibly TRBD1 on 6 matching bases. This CDR3 comprises 15 residues. Between the trimmed V and J ends, which lost 0 bases and 0 bases, there was a span of 6 bases. Germline V gene lookup returns CDR1 LGHNA and CDR2 YSLEER. For the CDR3, the DNA is TGCGCCAGCAGCCAAGACAGGGGCTCTGGAAACACCATATATTTT. Amino acids: CASSQDRGSGNTIYF.

The chain has TRBV9 and TRBJ2-2; D may be TRBD1 (6 bases). Germline CDR1 SGDLS, CDR2 YYNGEE. Trimming removed 0 bases from V and 7 bases from J, with 10 bases in between. This CDR3 has 14 amino acids. The CDR3, as DNA: TGTGCCAGCAGCGTAGGGGACAACGGCGGGGAGCTGTTTTTT. Residues: CASSVGDNGGELFF.

This chain uses TRBV9 with TRBJ1-1, with 8 bases lining up with TRBD1. The CDR3 totals 13 residues. V was clipped by 3 bases and J by 4 bases; unmatched bases: 2. Germline assignment: CDR1 SGDLS and CDR2 YYNGEE. This CDR3 is CASSDGTGTEAFF. The CDR3 coding sequence is TGTGCCAGCAGCGATGGGACAGGCACTGAAGCTTTCTTT.

This rearrangement joins TRBV30 to TRBJ1-4, with unresolved D. Trimming stripped 1 base from V and 0 bases from J, with 9 bases between. The CDR3 loop spans 15 amino acids. The germline V gene has CDR1 GTSNPN and CDR2 SVGIG (reference sequence). The CDR3 reads CAWSAVVATNEKLFF. CDR3 DNA sequence: TGTGCCTGGAGTGCCGTCGTTGCAACTAATGAAAAACTGTTTTTT.

The chain carries TRBV6-5 and TRBJ1-5; D uncertain. Trimming pared 6 bases from V and 5 bases from J, leaving 14 bases between. Germline-derived CDR1 and CDR2 are MNHEY and SVGAGI. CDR3 length: 14 amino acids. The CDR3 region has the DNA TGTGCCAGCAGCCTCCGGGGATTTCATCAGCCCCAGCATTTT. The encoded protein is CASSLRGFHQPQHF.

This chain uses TRBV6-4 with TRBJ2-3; 10 positions match TRBD2. V shed 2 bases, J shed 2 bases, and the junction held 1 base outside the gene matches. CDR3 length: 15 amino acids. Germline V lookup: CDR1 MRHNA, CDR2 SNTAGT. The CDR3 sequence: CASSDSGGATDTQYF. As DNA, the CDR3 is TGTGCCAGCAGTGACAGCGGGGGGGCCACAGATACGCAGTATTTT.

V is TRBV10-3 and J is TRBJ1-5, with no clear D. Germline V CDR1 and CDR2: ENHRY, SYGVKD. The CDR3 has 14 residues. Trimming left V 6 bases short and J 9 bases short, with 18 bases between. This CDR3 reads CAISDGLRGSPQHF. The CDR3 nucleotides read TGTGCCATCAGCGACGGACTGCGGGGTTCGCCCCAGCATTTT.

The genes are TRBV11-3 and TRBJ2-3; 11 nucleotides line up with TRBD2. J lost 3 bases, V lost 3 bases, and 5 bases had no gene match. Per germline, CDR1 SGHNT and CDR2 YENEEA. This CDR3 is 16 amino acids long. CDR3 sequence (DNA): TGTGCCAGCAGCTTCTATAGCGGGGGGGAGACAGATACGCAGTATTTT. This sequence encodes CASSFYSGGETDTQYF. The whole variable domain, filled in from reference TRBV11-3 and TRBJ2-3, reads EAGVVQSPRYKIIEKKQPVAFWCNPISGHNTLYWYLQNLGQGPELLIRYENEEAVDDSQLPKDRFSAERLKGVDSTLKIQPAELGDSAVYLCASSFYSGGETDTQYFGPGTRLTVL.